The clone carrying this T cell receptor beta chain has a single count. This CDR3 contains 14 residues. From germline, CDR1 is LNHDA and CDR2 SQIVND (reference sequence). The V end was cut by 0 bases, the J end by 6 bases, with 9 bases between. This entry belongs to a study of OX40 agonist ivuxolimab in advanced cancers. Looking at the study overall: From roughly 23 to 90 years was the age range, with a mean of around 57 years, and approximately 80% were male.

Profiled with immunoSEQ multiplex PCR; TCRdb holds only in-frame clones, not every one. The sample yields some 80,000 clones, just under 85% seen once. The receptor was isolated from an adult with an advanced solid tumor such as melanoma, head and neck, liver or kidney cancer. The V call is TRBV19, the J call TRBJ2-1, with D hard to call. The sample consisted of CD4+ or CD8+ T cells sorted from blood, taken in a trial of the OX40 agonist ivuxolimab. CDR3 in DNA: TGTGCCAGTAGTATAGATCCAAGCTCCAATGAGCAGTTCTTC. It specifies CASSIDPSSNEQFF.